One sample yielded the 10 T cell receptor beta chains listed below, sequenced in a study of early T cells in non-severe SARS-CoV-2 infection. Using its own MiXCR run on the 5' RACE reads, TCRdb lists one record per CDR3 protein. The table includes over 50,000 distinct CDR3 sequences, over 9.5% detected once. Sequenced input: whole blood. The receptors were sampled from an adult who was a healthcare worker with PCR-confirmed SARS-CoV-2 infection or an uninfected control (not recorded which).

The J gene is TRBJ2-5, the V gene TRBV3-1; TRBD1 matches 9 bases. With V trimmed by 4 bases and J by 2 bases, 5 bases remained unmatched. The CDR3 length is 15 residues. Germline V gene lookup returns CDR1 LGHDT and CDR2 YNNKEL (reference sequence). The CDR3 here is CASSLRTGDQETQYF. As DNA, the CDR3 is TGTGCCAGCAGCCTCCGGACAGGGGATCAAGAGACCCAGTACTTC.

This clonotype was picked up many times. The CDR3 protein is CASSLGMKQFF. CDR3 DNA: TGTGCCAGCAGCTTGGGAATGAAGCAGTTCTTC. The chain is built from TRBV11-3 and TRBJ2-1; D ambiguous. Trimming left V 3 bases short and J 11 bases short, with 8 bases between. Per germline, CDR1 SGHNT and CDR2 YENEEA. The CDR3 consists of 11 residues.

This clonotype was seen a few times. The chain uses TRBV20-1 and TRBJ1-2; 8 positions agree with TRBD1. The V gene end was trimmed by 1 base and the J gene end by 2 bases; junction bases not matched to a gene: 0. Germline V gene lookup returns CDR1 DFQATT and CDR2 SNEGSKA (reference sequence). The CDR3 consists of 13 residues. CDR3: CSARGQGNYGYTF. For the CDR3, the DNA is TGCAGTGCTAGAGGACAGGGGAACTATGGCTACACCTTC.

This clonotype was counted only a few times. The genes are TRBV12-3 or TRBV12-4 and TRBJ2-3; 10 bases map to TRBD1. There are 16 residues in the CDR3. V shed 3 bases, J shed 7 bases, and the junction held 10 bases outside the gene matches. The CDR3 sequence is CASSLDRGDFPNTQYF. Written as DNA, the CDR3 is TGTGCCAGCAGTTTGGACAGGGGGGATTTCCCAAATACGCAGTATTTT.

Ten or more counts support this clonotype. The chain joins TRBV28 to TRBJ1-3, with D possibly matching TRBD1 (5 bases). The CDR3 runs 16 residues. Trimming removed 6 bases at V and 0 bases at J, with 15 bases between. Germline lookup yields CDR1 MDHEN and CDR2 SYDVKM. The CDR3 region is CASSTEGRNSGNTIYF. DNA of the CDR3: TGTGCCAGCAGCACAGAGGGGAGAAACTCTGGAAACACCATATATTTT.

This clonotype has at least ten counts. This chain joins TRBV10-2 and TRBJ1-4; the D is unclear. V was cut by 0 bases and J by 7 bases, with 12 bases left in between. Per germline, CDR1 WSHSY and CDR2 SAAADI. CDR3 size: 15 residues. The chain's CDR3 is CASSESSKGTEKLFF. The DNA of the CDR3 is TGCGCCAGCAGTGAGTCGTCGAAGGGAACTGAAAAACTGTTTTTT.

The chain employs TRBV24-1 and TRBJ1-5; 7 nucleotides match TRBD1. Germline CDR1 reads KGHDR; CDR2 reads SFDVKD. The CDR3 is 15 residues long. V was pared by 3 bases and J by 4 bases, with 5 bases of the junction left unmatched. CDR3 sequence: CATSDPGQPNQPQHF. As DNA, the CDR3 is TGTGCCACCAGTGATCCGGGACAGCCAAATCAGCCCCAGCATTTT.

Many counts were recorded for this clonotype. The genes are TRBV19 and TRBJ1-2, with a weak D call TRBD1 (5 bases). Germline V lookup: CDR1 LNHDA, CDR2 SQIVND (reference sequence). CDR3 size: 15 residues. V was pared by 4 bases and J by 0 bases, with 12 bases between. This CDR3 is CASSTGTDTNYGYTF. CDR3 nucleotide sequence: TGTGCCAGTAGTACCGGGACTGACACTAACTATGGCTACACCTTC.

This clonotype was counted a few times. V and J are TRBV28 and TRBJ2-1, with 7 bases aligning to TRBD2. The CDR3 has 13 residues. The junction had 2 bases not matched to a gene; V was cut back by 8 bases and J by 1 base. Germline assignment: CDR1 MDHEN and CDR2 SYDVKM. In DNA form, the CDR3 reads TGTGCCAGCTGGACTAGTTCCTACAATGAGCAGTTCTTC. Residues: CASWTSSYNEQFF.

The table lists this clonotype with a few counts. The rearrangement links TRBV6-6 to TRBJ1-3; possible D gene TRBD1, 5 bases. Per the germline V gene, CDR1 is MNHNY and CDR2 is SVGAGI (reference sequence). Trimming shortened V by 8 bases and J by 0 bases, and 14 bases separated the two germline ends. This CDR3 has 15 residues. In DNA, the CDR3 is TGTGCCAGCTCCAGGCAGGGACTCTCTGGAAACACCATATATTTT. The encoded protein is CASSRQGLSGNTIYF.